This entry features one T cell receptor beta chain sequence. Following RNA extraction, reverse transcription yielded cDNA that acted as the sequencing template. Profiled with immunoSEQ multiplex PCR; TCRdb holds only in-frame clones, not every one. This repertoire shows over 120,000 clones, roughly 64% found once; its top ten account for under 6.5%. The CDR3 runs 15 residues. Trimming left V 6 bases short and J 3 bases short, with 18 bases between. CDR1 is SEHNR and CDR2 is FQNEAQ in the germline V gene (reference sequence). The data belong to a study of CD8+ T cells in alopecia areata. Study summary: The protocol delivered tofacitinib for 6 to 18 months, then withdrew it for 6 months.

The source of this sequence is a human donor with alopecia areata. V and J are TRBV7-9 and TRBJ2-7, with D possibly TRBD2 on 6 matching bases. The specimen comprised CD4+ T cells sorted from blood, sampled at week 0. DNA for the CDR3: TGTGCCAGCAGACGGACCGGGACGGGAGTCTACGAGCAGTACTTC. It yields the protein CASRRTGTGVYEQYF.